Following are 21 T cell receptor beta chains from one sample sequenced in a study of T cell responses to AZD1222 COVID-19 vaccine. Clones were read by immunoSEQ multiplex PCR, and TCRdb kept only the in-frame ones, dropping some. The sample consists of over 150,000 clones, around 93% of them appearing once. Sequencing was performed on peripheral blood, taken 28 days after the second dose of the MenACWY control vaccine. The source is an adult who received the MenACWY meningococcal vaccine as a control.

The chain carries TRBV3-1 (or the pseudogene TRBV3-2) and TRBJ1-5; TRBD1 might be the D (6 bases). Trimming stripped 4 bases from V and 7 bases from J, with 17 bases between. Germline V lookup: CDR1 LGHDT, CDR2 YNNKEL (reference sequence). The CDR3 spans 15 residues. The CDR3 bases are TGTGCCAGCAGCCGCAGTGCAGGGGCCGGGCAGCCCCAGCATTTT. Translated, it gives CASSRSAGAGQPQHF.

This clone occurred once. The gene calls are TRBV5-1 and TRBJ1-1; D gene unclear. CDR1 is SGHRS and CDR2 is YFSETQ in the germline V gene. The ends were cut back, 3 bases at V and 4 bases at J, with 13 bases in the middle. There are 14 residues in the CDR3. The CDR3 DNA sequence: TGCGCCAGCAGCTCTCTCGGACTGTTCACTGAAGCTTTCTTT. Its translation: CASSSLGLFTEAFF.

This chain links TRBV21-1 with TRBJ1-1; TRBD1 is taken as the D call from the table, unchecked against the DNA. TRBV21-1 is a pseudogene locus. The CDR3 loop spans 11 amino acids. As DNA, the CDR3 is TGTGCCAGCATACAGGGGATTGAAGCTTTCTTT. This sequence encodes CASIQGIEAFF.

V usage is TRBV28 and J usage is TRBJ2-7; TRBD2 is a possible D gene (5 bases). Trimming pared 3 bases from V and 5 bases from J, leaving 11 bases between. The length of the CDR3 is 13 residues. The germline gives CDR1 MDHEN, CDR2 SYDVKM. CDR3 sequence reads: CASSFGSGNEQYF. Here the CDR3 DNA reads TGTGCCAGCAGTTTTGGCTCGGGGAACGAGCAGTACTTC.

The V gene is TRBV7-2, the J gene TRBJ2-5, with TRBD2 identical over 13 bases. Trimming cost V 3 bases and J 5 bases; bases outside gene matches: 9. The germline CDR1 and CDR2 sequences are SGHTA and FQGNSA. This CDR3 has 17 amino acids. In DNA, the CDR3 is TGTGCCAGCAGCTTCGCAGGACTAGCGGGGGCCTTGGAGACCCAGTACTTC. This codes for CASSFAGLAGALETQYF.

The chain joins TRBV6-5 to TRBJ1-2; D is unresolved. The CDR3 totals 14 residues. CDR1 and CDR2 (germline): MNHEY, SVGAGI. Between the trimmed V and J ends, which lost 2 bases and 8 bases, there was a span of 15 bases. The CDR3 loop reads CASSYGERVGGYTF. DNA for the CDR3: TGTGCCAGCAGTTACGGCGAGAGGGTGGGAGGCTACACCTTC.

Note on this clone: Lacking the conserved final phenylalanine or tryptophan, this CDR3 likely reflects a read error. Because the CDR3's place on the DNA is in doubt, the DNA is left out and the CDR3 is given as listed by TCRdb. The chain recombines TRBV23-1 with TRBJ1-2; whether TRBD1, the table's D call, matches the DNA was not checked. TRBV23-1 is an ORF; its function is uncertain. From its first to its last residue, the CDR3 has 11 amino acids. This CDR3 reads CATLKGLTGAY.

The rearrangement links TRBV10-3 to TRBJ1-6; TRBD1 agrees at 12 bases. With V trimmed by 10 bases and J by 9 bases, 4 bases remained unmatched. The germline V gene has CDR1 ENHRY and CDR2 SYGVKD. There are 13 residues in the CDR3. Written as DNA, the CDR3 is TGTGCCACCAGGGACAGGGGGCCTTCACCCCTCCACTTT. Translating it yields CATRDRGPSPLHF.

This sequence joins TRBV30 and TRBJ1-5; 7 bases fit TRBD1. With V trimmed by 2 bases and J by 1 base, 5 bases remained unmatched. CDR3 length: 15 amino acids. Germline V gene data show CDR1 as GTSNPN and CDR2 as SVGIG (reference sequence). The CDR3 loop is CAWSTGQLSNQPQHF. CDR3 bases: TGTGCCTGGAGTACGGGACAGTTGAGCAATCAGCCCCAGCATTTT.

V and J are TRBV30 and TRBJ1-2; TRBD1 might be the D (5 bases). V dropped 5 bases and J dropped 0 bases, with 13 bases sitting between them. The CDR3 covers 14 residues. Germline-derived CDR1 and CDR2 are GTSNPN and SVGIG (reference sequence). The DNA for the CDR3 is TGTGCCTGGGGCCGGGACCGCGCTAACTATGGCTACACCTTC. Protein: CAWGRDRANYGYTF.

This sequence joins TRBV19 and TRBJ2-1, with TRBD2 matching over 13 bases. With 1 base clipped from V and 2 bases from J, the junction kept 5 bases outside the gene matches. The CDR3 spans 18 residues. CDR1 LNHDA and CDR2 SQIVND come from the germline V gene (reference sequence). Here the CDR3 reads CASSIGTSGGSAYNEQFF. CDR3 DNA: TGTGCCAGTAGTATAGGGACTAGCGGGGGTAGCGCCTACAATGAGCAGTTCTTC.

The chain has TRBV9 and TRBJ2-2; 9 bases are a match to TRBD1. CDR1 and CDR2 (germline): SGDLS, YYNGEE. J lost 7 bases, V lost 0 bases, and 4 bases had no gene match. The CDR3 loop spans 15 amino acids. The chain's CDR3 is CASSVAGQGDGELFF. The CDR3 nucleotides are TGTGCCAGCAGCGTAGCGGGACAGGGTGACGGGGAGCTGTTTTTT.

There are a few counts of this clone. The chain uses TRBV7-9 and TRBJ2-1, with D perhaps given as TRBD1 or TRBD2 (5 bases each). Germline CDR1 and CDR2: SEHNR and FQNEAQ (reference sequence). V lost 6 bases and J lost 9, with 9 bases in between. The CDR3 runs to 11 residues. As DNA, the CDR3 is TGTGCCAGCAGTATTGGGGGTGAGCAGTTCTTC. Translating gives CASSIGGEQFF.

This chain links TRBV7-8 with TRBJ1-2; D call uncertain. The germline V gene encodes CDR1 SGHVS and CDR2 FQNEAQ. With 1 base removed from V and 3 bases from J, the gap between germline ends came to 9 bases. The CDR3 is made up of 14 amino acids. The CDR3 sequence: CASSLEIRDYGYTF. CDR3 DNA: TGTGCCAGCAGCTTAGAAATCAGAGACTATGGCTACACCTTC.

The V call is TRBV19, the J call TRBJ1-5; D is unresolved. Trimming took 7 bases from V and 0 from J, leaving 7 bases between them. CDR3 length equals 13 residues. CDR1 is LNHDA, CDR2 SQIVND, per germline (reference sequence). The CDR3 spells CASIIGSNQPQHF. The CDR3 coding sequence is TGTGCCAGTATAATTGGTAGCAATCAGCCCCAGCATTTT.

V gene TRBV5-1 combines with J gene TRBJ2-4; possible D gene TRBD2, 6 bases. Trimming left V 0 bases short and J 8 bases short, with 12 bases between. This CDR3 has 14 residues. CDR1 is SGHRS, CDR2 YFSETQ, per germline. CDR3: CASSLGQRRDIQYF. The CDR3 DNA is TGCGCCAGCAGCTTGGGCCAGAGGAGGGACATTCAGTACTTC.

V usage is TRBV9 and J usage is TRBJ1-2; the match to TRBD1 covers 7 bases. Germline V gives CDR1 SGDLS, CDR2 YYNGEE. This CDR3 spans 13 amino acids. Trimming at V came to 0 bases and at J to 8 bases, leaving 4 bases not matched to a gene. The CDR3 sequence: CASSVGGGYGYTF. CDR3 nucleotides: TGTGCCAGCAGCGTAGGAGGGGGCTACGGCTACACCTTC.

The CDR3 DNA reads TGTGCCAGCAGCTTACAGGCAGCCTCTGAGCAGTACTTC. This encodes CASSLQAASEQYF. This chain connects TRBV11-2 to TRBJ2-7; D is ambiguous. CDR1 and CDR2 from the germline V gene are SGHAT and FQNNGV. The CDR3 extends over 13 amino acids. V was clipped by 2 bases and J by 7 bases, with 12 bases between them.

The chain recombines TRBV7-2 with TRBJ1-1, with D perhaps TRBD1 (6 bases). CDR3 length: 15 residues. CDR1 is SGHTA and CDR2 is FQGNSA in the germline V gene. Trimming cost V 4 bases and J 1 base, with 13 bases left between them. The CDR3 region is CASSYTTGKNTEAFF. The CDR3 region has the DNA TGTGCCAGCAGCTATACGACAGGAAAGAACACTGAAGCTTTCTTT.

V is TRBV6-1 and J is TRBJ1-6; D perhaps matches TRBD1 (5 bases). The CDR3 spans 16 residues. CDR1 is MNHNS, CDR2 SASEGT, per germline. The ends were cut back, 3 bases at V and 7 bases at J, with 16 bases in the middle. The CDR3 protein is CASSDPQGVGNSPLHF. CDR3 nucleotide sequence: TGTGCCAGCAGTGATCCCCAGGGCGTCGGAAATTCACCCCTCCACTTT.

The rearrangement joins TRBV6-5 to TRBJ1-2; weak D call: TRBD1 (6 bases). Germline V gives CDR1 MNHEY, CDR2 SVGAGI. V shed 0 bases and J shed 8 bases, with 16 bases lying between them. CDR3 length equals 15 residues. CDR3 in amino acids: CASSYSVDRPAGYTF. The CDR3 DNA is TGTGCCAGCAGTTACTCTGTCGACAGGCCTGCGGGCTACACCTTC.